This TCR beta chain was recorded in a study of tumor-infiltrating lymphocytes in primary liver carcinoma. Both RNA and DNA were isolated together from roughly 20-30 mg of bulk tissue that had not been sorted. cDNA specific to TCR beta was made from roughly 500 ng of total RNA, with a constant-region primer employed for priming. Modified slightly, ARM-PCR produced TCR beta libraries over three nested multiplex PCR rounds. A C-beta reverse primer was combined with TRBV1-TRBV30 forward primers in the first two PCR rounds, and each round had around 11 cycles. TCRdb passed the multiplex PCR reads through MiXCR, listing each CDR3 protein once. The sample has 150,000 to 200,000 distinct CDR3 sequences, around four fifths seen once. Study-level points and caveats: Tumors had a top-250-clone fraction that was significantly higher than blood (p = 0.039).

This clonotype was recorded a few times. Antigen specificity is unknown. Compared with germline, one end of the junction differs, possibly owing to a read error. The CDR3 is 11 residues long. CDR1 MNHEY and CDR2 SVGEGT come from the germline V gene. The V gene is TRBV6-2 or TRBV6-3, the J gene TRBJ2-1, with TRBD2 as a possible D gene (5 bases). Sample: tumor tissue from primary liver carcinoma. This TCR derives from a man in his forties with primary liver carcinoma and hepatitis B virus infection. The CDR3 protein is CVSSSRDEQFF. CDR3 nucleotides: TGTGTCAGCAGTTCGAGGGATGAGCAGTTCTTC.